This entry lists 32 T cell receptor beta chains sequenced from one sample in a study of CD8+CD57+ T cells in acquired aplastic anemia. Genomic DNA constituted the template upon which TCR beta VDJ and CDR3 profiling was performed. TCRdb itself ran the reads through MiXCR, one entry per CDR3 protein. Of some 280,000 distinct CDR3 sequences listed, 55% to 60% are singletons. Sample: sorted CD4+, CD8+, or CD8+CD57+ T cells (not recorded which) from PBMCs. The receptors derive from a human donor with severe aplastic anemia or a healthy control (not recorded which).

The chain uses TRBV5-6 and TRBJ2-1; 9 nucleotides align to TRBD2. The trim removed 4 bases at V and 14 bases at J, leaving 7 bases unmatched. CDR1 and CDR2 (germline): SGHDT, YYEEEE. The CDR3 length is 12 residues. CDR3 DNA sequence: TGTGCCAGCAGCCGAAGCGGGGGGTTTGAGTTCTTC. As protein: CASSRSGGFEFF.

V is TRBV7-8 and J is TRBJ2-2; a weak D match, TRBD1 (5 bases). V dropped 5 bases and J dropped 2 bases, with 12 bases sitting between them. The CDR3 is 15 amino acids. Germline values: CDR1 SGHVS, CDR2 FQNEAQ. The CDR3 spells CASSPRTFNTGELFF. The DNA for the CDR3 is TGTGCCAGCAGCCCCCGGACATTTAACACCGGGGAGCTGTTTTTT.

This clonotype was seen a handful of times. CDR3 sequence reads: CASSSRARQDTQYF. The DNA for the CDR3 is TGTGCCAGCAGCTCTAGGGCTAGGCAAGATACGCAGTATTTT. The chain employs TRBV7-2 and TRBJ2-3, with D uncertain. Looked up from germline, CDR1 is SGHTA and CDR2 is FQGNSA. The CDR3 length is 14 residues. V dropped 4 bases and J dropped 5 bases, with 13 bases sitting between them. Using reference TRBV7-2 and TRBJ2-3 for the parts outside the CDR3, the full variable domain is GAGVSQSPSNKVTEKGKDVELRCDPISGHTALYWYRQSLGQGLEFLIYFQGNSAPDKSGLPSDRFSAERTGGSVSTLTIQRTQQEDSAVYLCASSSRARQDTQYFGPGTRLTVL.

This clonotype was found many times. V usage is TRBV7-8 and J usage is TRBJ1-1; tentative D call: TRBD1 (5 bases). This CDR3 has 11 residues. V was trimmed by 4 bases and J by 10 bases, leaving 10 bases between them. The germline CDR1 and CDR2 sequences are SGHVS and FQNEAQ. CDR3 nucleotides: TGTGCCAGCAGCTATGGGGGTTTAGCTTTCTTT. Translation: CASSYGGLAFF. The whole variable domain, remainder taken from reference TRBV7-8 and TRBJ1-1, is GAGVSQSPRYKVAKRGQDVALRCDPISGHVSLFWYQQALGQGPEFLTYFQNEAQLDKSGLPSDRFFAERPEGSVSTLKIQRTQQEDSAVYLCASSYGGLAFFGQGTRLTVV.

This clonotype was seen a handful of times. V usage is TRBV6-1 and J usage is TRBJ1-5; D uncertain. CDR1 MNHNS and CDR2 SASEGT come from the germline V gene. Trimming took off 4 bases at V and 2 bases at J, with 12 bases between the two ends. The CDR3 has 15 amino acids. The CDR3 DNA is TGTGCCAGCAGTGTGGAGACCGGTGGCAATCAGCCCCAGCATTTT. Residues: CASSVETGGNQPQHF.

The V gene is TRBV20-1, the J gene TRBJ1-3; tentative D call: TRBD1 (6 bases). Germline V CDR1 and CDR2: DFQATT, SNEGSKA (reference sequence). The V and J ends lost 0 bases and 0 bases respectively, with 21 bases between them. The CDR3 has 19 amino acids. The chain's CDR3 is CSARDPGVAGANSGNTIYF. The CDR3 DNA follows: TGCAGTGCTAGAGATCCCGGGGTAGCGGGGGCCAACTCTGGAAACACCATATATTTT.

The chain has TRBV10-1 and TRBJ2-7; 8 bases agree with TRBD1. With V trimmed by 3 bases and J by 2 bases, 3 bases remained unmatched. Germline-derived CDR1 and CDR2 are WNHNN and SYGVQD (reference sequence). CDR3 length: 14 residues. Written as DNA, the CDR3 is TGCGCCAGCAGTGAAGACAGGGGCCCCTACGAGCAGTACTTC. Encoded protein: CASSEDRGPYEQYF.

At least ten counts were recorded for this clonotype. The rearrangement joins TRBV18 to TRBJ2-6, with D unresolved. Germline CDR1 and CDR2: KGHSH and LQKENI. Trimming took 2 bases from V and 2 from J, leaving 4 bases between them. There are 14 residues in the CDR3. In DNA form, the CDR3 reads TGTGCCAGCTCACCAGGGGCTGGGGCCAACGTCCTGACTTTC. It translates to CASSPGAGANVLTF.

About this clonotype: One junction end disagrees with the germline gene, perhaps due to a read error. The V call is TRBV2, the J call TRBJ1-5; D is unresolved. The CDR3 is made up of 14 amino acids. The germline V gene has CDR1 SNHLY and CDR2 FYNNEI. DNA for the CDR3: TGTGCCAGCAGTGAAGTTTCCAGCAATCAGCCCCAGCACTTT. This codes for CASSEVSSNQPQHF.

This clonotype was counted a few times. This chain uses TRBV9 with TRBJ2-3; the match to TRBD2 covers 11 bases. With V trimmed by 2 bases and J by 6 bases, 5 bases remained unmatched. The CDR3 contains 15 residues. Germline loops: CDR1 SGDLS, CDR2 YYNGEE. In DNA, the CDR3 is TGTGCCAGCAGCGTTAGCGGGGGGGCAGGGGATACGCAGTATTTT. Its translation: CASSVSGGAGDTQYF.

The V gene is TRBV15, the J gene TRBJ1-2; D call uncertain. The germline V and J ends were trimmed by 0 bases and 2 bases, with 7 bases remaining between them. CDR1 is LNHNV and CDR2 is YYDKDF in the germline V gene (reference sequence). This CDR3 contains 14 residues. The CDR3 reads CATSRDVGNYGYTF. CDR3 DNA: TGTGCCACCAGCAGAGATGTAGGGAACTATGGCTACACCTTC.

This clonotype was counted a few times. This chain uses TRBV7-2 with TRBJ1-2; D might be TRBD1 (6 bases). The V gene lost 3 bases and the J gene lost 8 bases, with 13 bases spanning the gap. CDR3 length equals 13 residues. Germline assignment: CDR1 SGHTA and CDR2 FQGNSA. DNA of the CDR3: TGTGCCAGCAGCTTCGGGGGGGCGGAGGGCTACACCTTC. This encodes CASSFGGAEGYTF.

DNA of the CDR3: TGCGCCAGCAGCCAGGGACAGGAGTTTACAGATACGCAGTATTTT. Its translation is CASSQGQEFTDTQYF. This chain joins TRBV4-3 and TRBJ2-3; TRBD1 aligns across 8 bases. The CDR3 has 15 residues. The V gene's germline CDR1 is LGHNA and CDR2 YSLEER. V lost 3 bases and J lost 3; bases outside the gene matches: 5.

This clonotype came up many times. This rearrangement joins TRBV7-9 to TRBJ2-2, with D perhaps TRBD1 (6 bases). Trimming removed 1 base from V and 7 bases from J, with 13 bases in between. CDR3 size: 15 residues. Germline CDR1 reads SEHNR; CDR2 reads FQNEAQ (reference sequence). The CDR3 DNA reads as TGTGCCAGCAGCTTAGTCCCAGGGGCTATCGGGGAGCTGTTTTTT. Protein: CASSLVPGAIGELFF.

The sample holds a few counts of this clonotype. The chain uses TRBV2 and TRBJ1-2; no reliable D call. V lost 6 bases to trimming and J lost 7 bases, with 18 bases between them. CDR1 and CDR2 from the germline V gene are SNHLY and FYNNEI. The CDR3 is 14 amino acids. The CDR3 protein is CASRAGPRAGGYTF. The CDR3 DNA sequence: TGTGCCAGCAGGGCGGGCCCTCGAGCGGGTGGCTACACCTTC. Combining the CDR3 with reference TRBV2 and TRBJ1-2 gives the whole variable domain EPEVTQTPSHQVTQMGQEVILRCVPISNHLYFYWYRQILGQKVEFLVSFYNNEISEKSEIFDDQFSVERPDGSNFTLKIRSTKLEDSAMYFCASRAGPRAGGYTFGSGTRLTVV.

The CDR3 DNA sequence: TGTGCCAGCAGCCAGGGCCCCCGGGAGGCCGGGTATGGCTACACCTTC. As protein: CASSQGPREAGYGYTF. The chain employs TRBV7-3 and TRBJ1-2, with D possibly matching TRBD1 (5 bases). The CDR3 covers 16 residues. Per the germline V gene, CDR1 is SGHTA and CDR2 is FQGTGA. V lost 5 bases and J 5 bases, leaving 21 bases between the germline ends.

This clonotype occurred many times. The V call is TRBV10-3, the J call TRBJ2-5; 7 bases fit TRBD2. The germline V gene has CDR1 ENHRY and CDR2 SYGVKD. J gave up 4 bases and V 6 bases, and 11 bases lay outside the gene matches. The CDR3 is made up of 15 amino acids. In DNA, the CDR3 is TGTGCCATCAGGGGACCGGGACTACCAGGAGAGACCCAGTACTTC. Protein: CAIRGPGLPGETQYF.

This clonotype has at least ten counts. V usage is TRBV4-2 and J usage is TRBJ1-6; TRBD1 agrees at 7 bases. The CDR3 sequence is 16 residues long. Germline V lookup: CDR1 LGHNA, CDR2 YNFKEQ. V dropped 0 bases and J dropped 7; count of bases not matched to a gene: 6. The CDR3 spells CASSQDPAGGNSPLHF. CDR3 DNA: TGTGCCAGCAGCCAAGATCCGGCAGGGGGGAATTCACCCCTCCACTTT.

On this clonotype: The final CDR3 position lacks the conserved phenylalanine or tryptophan, pointing to a likely read error. The J gene is TRBJ1-3, the V gene TRBV3-1, with 7 positions matching TRBD1. CDR1 and CDR2 from the germline V gene are LGHDT and YNNKEL (reference sequence). V shed 2 bases, J shed 4 bases, and the junction held 11 bases outside the gene matches. The CDR3 has 17 amino acids. The DNA for the CDR3 is TGTGCCAGCAGCCAACAGACAACGGGGACAGTCGGAAACACCATATATCTT. This sequence encodes CASSQQTTGTVGNTIYL.

J is TRBJ1-2 and V is TRBV7-2, with 7 bases that match TRBD1. The length of the CDR3 is 13 residues. Germline CDR1 and CDR2: SGHTA and FQGNSA. The V segment lost 5 bases and the J segment 4 bases; nucleotides outside the gene matches: 4. Here the CDR3 reads CASSTGTAYGYTF. The CDR3 DNA is TGTGCCAGCAGCACGGGGACAGCCTATGGCTACACCTTC.

The rearrangement links TRBV15 to TRBJ2-7; the D call may be TRBD1 or TRBD2 (5 bases each). Germline CDR1 LNHNV, CDR2 YYDKDF (reference sequence). Trimming removed 5 bases at V and 3 bases at J, with 14 bases between. The CDR3 sequence is 14 residues long. The CDR3 here is CATSGGLQGYEQYF. The CDR3 DNA is TGTGCCACCAGCGGAGGCTTGCAGGGCTACGAGCAGTACTTC.

This chain uses TRBV20-1 with TRBJ2-5; the D is unclear. Germline V gene lookup returns CDR1 DFQATT and CDR2 SNEGSKA (reference sequence). V shed 3 bases and J shed 2 bases, with 7 bases lying between them. The CDR3 is 12 amino acids. The CDR3 is CSASYGQETQYF. CDR3 coding DNA: TGCAGTGCTAGTTACGGTCAAGAGACCCAGTACTTC.

The chain links TRBV20-1 to TRBJ1-1; D may be TRBD1 (5 bases). V shed 3 bases and J shed 13 bases, with 24 bases lying between them. The CDR3 length is 14 residues. Germline assignment: CDR1 DFQATT and CDR2 SNEGSKA (reference sequence). CDR3 nucleotides: TGCAGTGCTAGTAGGCAGGGCCTCCGGGAGCTGTTTTTCTTT. Its translation: CSASRQGLRELFFF.

In its sample, this clonotype was seen a few times. CDR3 sequence: CASKAPNTGELFF. The CDR3 DNA sequence: TGTGCCAGCAAAGCTCCCAACACCGGGGAGCTGTTTTTT. The chain couples TRBV7-2 to TRBJ2-2; the D is unclear. The CDR3 is 13 amino acids. Germline CDR1 SGHTA, CDR2 FQGNSA. Trimming left V 7 bases short and J 2 bases short, with 8 bases between. Full variable domain (rest looked up from reference TRBV7-2 and TRBJ2-2): GAGVSQSPSNKVTEKGKDVELRCDPISGHTALYWYRQSLGQGLEFLIYFQGNSAPDKSGLPSDRFSAERTGGSVSTLTIQRTQQEDSAVYLCASKAPNTGELFFGEGSRLTVL.

The chain employs TRBV2 and TRBJ2-5, with TRBD1 matching over 10 bases. The CDR3 covers 14 residues. Per germline, CDR1 SNHLY and CDR2 FYNNEI. V was clipped by 5 bases and J by 4 bases; unmatched bases: 4. The CDR3 region is CASSPGQGVETQYF. The CDR3 DNA is TGTGCCAGCAGTCCCGGACAGGGGGTAGAGACCCAGTACTTC. Looking up the rest from reference TRBV2 and TRBJ2-5 gives the full variable domain: EPEVTQTPSHQVTQMGQEVILRCVPISNHLYFYWYRQILGQKVEFLVSFYNNEISEKSEIFDDQFSVERPDGSNFTLKIRSTKLEDSAMYFCASSPGQGVETQYFGPGTRLLVL.

The V and J genes are TRBV29-1 and TRBJ2-3; D is unclear. Germline CDR1 reads SQVTM; CDR2 reads ANQGSEA. V lost 4 bases and J lost 0, with 11 bases in between. The CDR3 extends over 14 amino acids. The CDR3 here is CSVGQLFSTDTQYF. DNA of the CDR3: TGCAGCGTTGGGCAGTTGTTTAGCACAGATACGCAGTATTTT.

The rearrangement joins TRBV5-6 to TRBJ1-2, with TRBD1 as a possible D gene (6 bases). The CDR3 sequence is 14 residues long. The germline V gene encodes CDR1 SGHDT and CDR2 YYEEEE. Trimming took 4 bases from V and 5 from J, leaving 15 bases between them. The CDR3 DNA reads as TGTGCCAGCAGCGTACCAGGGGAGGGTTATGGCTACACCTTC. This gives the protein CASSVPGEGYGYTF.

This clonotype was detected only a few times. This clone may be a read error of a much larger clone one base away. The chain carries TRBV7-9 and TRBJ1-2; TRBD1 matches 8 bases. Per germline, CDR1 SEHNR and CDR2 FQNEAQ (reference sequence). The CDR3 consists of 16 residues. With 2 bases clipped from V and 5 bases from J, the junction kept 10 bases outside the gene matches. As DNA, the CDR3 is TGTGCCAGCAGCTTACTTGGACAGGGAGGCAAGTATGGCTACACCTTC. Its protein product is CASSLLGQGGKYGYTF.

About this clonotype: This clone may be a read error of a much larger clone one base away. The chain links TRBV6-5 to TRBJ2-4, with no clear D. Trimming pared 6 bases from V and 0 bases from J, leaving 9 bases between. Per the germline V gene, CDR1 is MNHEY and CDR2 is SVGAGI. This CDR3 spans 14 amino acids. The CDR3 DNA is TGTGCCAGCAGCTGCGACCAAGCCAAAAACATTCAGTACTTC. It codes for CASSCDQAKNIQYF.

V gene TRBV29-1 combines with J gene TRBJ2-7, with 10 bases fitting TRBD2. The germline CDR1 and CDR2 sequences are SQVTM and ANQGSEA. The CDR3 is 14 amino acids. With 6 bases clipped from V and 6 bases from J, the junction kept 11 bases outside the gene matches. The CDR3 DNA reads TGCAGCGTGGGAAGCGGGAGGGCCTGGGGCGAGCAGTACTTC. This encodes CSVGSGRAWGEQYF.

This clonotype was detected ten times or more. The chain recombines TRBV6-4 with TRBJ1-6; 9 bases line up with TRBD1. The CDR3 totals 15 residues. CDR1 and CDR2 (germline): MRHNA, SNTAGT. The junction had 7 bases not matched to a gene; V was cut back by 4 bases and J by 9 bases. CDR3 sequence reads: CASSVYRDRVSPLHF. The CDR3 DNA reads TGTGCCAGCAGTGTATACCGGGACAGGGTTTCACCCCTCCACTTT.

This chain links TRBV20-1 with TRBJ1-1; D possibly corresponds to TRBD1 (5 bases). Trimming shortened V by 3 bases and J by 5 bases, and 19 bases separated the two germline ends. The germline gives CDR1 DFQATT, CDR2 SNEGSKA (reference sequence). There are 15 residues in the CDR3. CDR3 sequence reads: CSARGVGREQTEAFF. In DNA form, the CDR3 reads TGCAGTGCTAGGGGGGTGGGCAGGGAGCAAACTGAAGCTTTCTTT.